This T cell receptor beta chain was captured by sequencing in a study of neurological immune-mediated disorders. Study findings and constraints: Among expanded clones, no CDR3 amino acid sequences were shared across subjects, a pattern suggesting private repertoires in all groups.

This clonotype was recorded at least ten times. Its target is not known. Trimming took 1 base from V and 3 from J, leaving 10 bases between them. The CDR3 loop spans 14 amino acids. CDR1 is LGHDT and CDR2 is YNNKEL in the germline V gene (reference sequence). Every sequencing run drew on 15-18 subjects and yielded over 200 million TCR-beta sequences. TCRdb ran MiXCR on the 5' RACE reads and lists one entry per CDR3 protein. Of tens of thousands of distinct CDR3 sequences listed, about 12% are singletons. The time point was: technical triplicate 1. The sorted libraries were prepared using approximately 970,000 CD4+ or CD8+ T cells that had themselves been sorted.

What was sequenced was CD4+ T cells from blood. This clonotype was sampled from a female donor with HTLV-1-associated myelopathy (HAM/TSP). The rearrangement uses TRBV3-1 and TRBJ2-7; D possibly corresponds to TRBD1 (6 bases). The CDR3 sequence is CASSQGVQGYEQYF. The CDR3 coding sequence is TGTGCCAGCAGCCAAGGCGTACAGGGCTACGAGCAGTACTTC.